Described below is a single T cell receptor beta chain sequence and its context. Other DNA sequences within the sample encode an identical CDR3. This sample was included in a study of blood T cell repertoires in COVID-19. About the study: There were acute and convalescent COVID-19 samples, and they came from the United States, Italy and Spain.

V lost 4 bases to trimming and J lost 0 bases; unmatched junction nucleotides: 11. The CDR3 totals 18 residues. CDR1 is SGHRS and CDR2 is YFSETQ in the germline V gene. Patients in Seattle were enrolled during active infection, then followed longitudinally. Here immunoSEQ multiplex PCR was the method, and the copy in TCRdb shows in-frame clones only, minus some. The profile shows around 220,000 clones, about 80% of them singletons. The TCR originated in a woman of 80 years or more with COVID-19, enrolled during active disease. This chain connects TRBV5-1 to TRBJ2-7; 12 positions agree with TRBD2. The sample comprised peripheral blood. The CDR3 sequence is CASSRGTSGRKPSYEQYF. Here the CDR3 DNA reads TGCGCCAGCAGCCGGGGGACTAGCGGGCGTAAACCCTCCTACGAGCAGTACTTC.